This T cell receptor beta chain was recorded in a study of blood T cell repertoires in COVID-19. This CDR3 contains 15 residues. Trimming pared 4 bases from V and 2 bases from J, leaving 12 bases between. Germline V CDR1 and CDR2: LGHDT, YNNKEL (reference sequence). Under the authors' procedure: Reference gene primer amplification gave nucleated cell count estimates. Libraries were prepared by immunoSEQ multiplex PCR; TCRdb keeps only in-frame clonotypes and omits some of them. V and J calls and clone size are those listed in that table; D and trimming were worked out from the DNA. The data hold about 55,000 clones, with 82% observed a single time. There are a few counts of this clone.

Material: peripheral blood. The TCR sequence derives from a human donor in a cohort sampled during active or convalescent COVID-19. This chain uses TRBV3-1 (or the pseudogene TRBV3-2) with TRBJ1-3, with D uncertain. CDR3 bases: TGTGCCAGCAGCCCGAGGAGCGTTCCTGGAAACACCATATATTTT. Amino acid sequence: CASSPRSVPGNTIYF.